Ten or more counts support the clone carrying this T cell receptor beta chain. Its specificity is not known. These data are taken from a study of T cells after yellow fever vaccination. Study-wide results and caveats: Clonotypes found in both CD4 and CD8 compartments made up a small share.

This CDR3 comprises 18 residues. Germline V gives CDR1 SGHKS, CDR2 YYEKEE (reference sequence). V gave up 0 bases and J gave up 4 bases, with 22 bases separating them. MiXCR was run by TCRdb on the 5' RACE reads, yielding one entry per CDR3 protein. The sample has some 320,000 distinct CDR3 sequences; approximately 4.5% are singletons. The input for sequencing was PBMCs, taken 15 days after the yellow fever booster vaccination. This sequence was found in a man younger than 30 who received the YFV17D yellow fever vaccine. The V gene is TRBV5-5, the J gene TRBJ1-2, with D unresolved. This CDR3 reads CASSLAVSARDLAYGYTF. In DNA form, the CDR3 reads TGTGCCAGCAGCTTGGCCGTCTCGGCCCGCGACCTGGCCTATGGCTACACCTTC. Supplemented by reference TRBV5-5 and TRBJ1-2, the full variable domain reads DAGVTQSPTHLIKTRGQQVTLRCSPISGHKSVSWYQQVLGQGPQFIFQYYEKEERGRGNFPDRFSARQFPNYSSELNVNALLLGDSALYLCASSLAVSARDLAYGYTFGSGTRLTVV.